Reported below is one T cell receptor beta chain. The antigen is not known. Researchers amplified the TCR beta CDR3 regions from RNA transcripts. With the HTBI primer set, the TCR CDR3 went through a first round of RT-PCR. TCRdb recomputed calls from the multiplex PCR reads with MiXCR, one row per CDR3 protein. The data contain fewer than 550,000 distinct CDR3 sequences, approximately 25% of them seen just once; the ten biggest clones take up over 9%. These data belong to a study of T cells in Graves' hyperthyroidism and ophthalmopathy. Study as a whole: Blood from the periphery was taken at initial diagnosis, before any treatment.

Study-wide points: A model built on 13 V-J features separated ophthalmopathy from stable hyperthyroidism.

Germline V CDR1 and CDR2: SNHLY, FYNNEI. This CDR3 has 14 amino acids. The V gene lost 8 bases and the J gene lost 1 base, with 11 bases spanning the gap. Sequencing used blood. This clonotype originated in a woman aged 25-40 years with Graves' ophthalmopathy. The rearrangement uses TRBV2 and TRBJ2-2; D remains unclear. The CDR3 sequence: CASGRTENTGELFF. The CDR3 DNA reads as TGTGCCAGCGGTAGGACGGAGAACACCGGGGAGCTGTTTTTT.